The rows below give T cell receptor beta chains drawn from one sample of a study of patients and donors after allogeneic stem cell transplantation. MiXCR, run by TCRdb on the RT-PCR reads, gives a single entry per CDR3 protein. The sample comprises 150,000 to 200,000 distinct CDR3 sequences, nearly 25% of which are singletons, and 25% to 30% rests with the top ten. Sequenced input: blood, either unsorted or a sorted T cell fraction (not recorded which). All receptors come from a human donor who was either an allogeneic HSCT recipient or a stem cell or donor lymphocyte infusion donor (not recorded which). It is not recorded whose cells these are; they may come from a transplant donor. Both conserved end residues are part of each CDR3. D genes are given only for firm matches. Size is stated for part of the rows, as once, few or many counts, or as a class when the clone is expanded.

cdr3_length | clone_size | j_call | d_call | v_call | cdr3_aa | cdr3_nt
14 | . | TRBJ1-1 | . | TRBV12-3/TRBV12-4 | CASRIEGVRTEAFF | TGTGCCAGCAGGATTGAGGGAGTTCGGACTGAAGCTTTCTTT
15 | . | TRBJ1-2 | TRBD1 | TRBV5-1 | CASSFPLGQGNGYTF | TGCGCCAGCAGCTTCCCGCTCGGACAGGGCAATGGCTACACCTTC
13 | . | TRBJ2-7 | . | TRBV7-9 | CASRNRDAYEQYF | TGTGCCAGCAGAAACAGAGATGCCTACGAGCAGTACTTC
11 | few | TRBJ2-7 | . | TRBV5-5 | CASSRTYEQYF | TGTGCCAGCAGCCGAACCTACGAGCAGTACTTC
17 | . | TRBJ2-5 | . | TRBV5-1 | CASSLAVGDSRGETQYF | TGCGCCAGCAGCTTGGCTGTAGGGGACTCAAGGGGAGAGACCCAGTACTTC
16 | . | TRBJ2-3 | . | TRBV12-3/TRBV12-4 | CASSRLYGRTTDTQYF | TGTGCCAGCAGTCGACTTTATGGGCGCACCACAGATACGCAGTATTTT
19 | . | TRBJ2-2 | . | TRBV14 | CASSQMIGVVPQGTGELFF | TGTGCCAGCAGCCAAATGATCGGAGTAGTGCCCCAGGGCACCGGGGAGCTGTTTTTT
13 | once | TRBJ2-1 | . | TRBV6-6 | CASSLVLSVEQFF | TGTGCCAGCAGTTTGGTGCTCTCGGTAGAGCAGTTCTTC
14 | few | TRBJ1-4 | TRBD1 | TRBV20-1 | CSARGDRVGGKLFF | TGCAGTGCTAGAGGGGACAGGGTGGGCGGAAAACTGTTTTTT
13 | . | TRBJ1-1 | TRBD1 | TRBV20-1 | CSATRTGGVEAFF | TGCAGTGCTACTAGAACAGGGGGCGTCGAAGCTTTCTTT
15 | . | TRBJ2-3 | . | TRBV12-3/TRBV12-4 | CASSLPRDATDTQYF | TGTGCCAGCAGTTTACCCCGGGACGCCACAGATACGCAGTATTTT
13 | . | TRBJ1-1 | . | TRBV7-9 | CASSFLFGDGAFF | TGTGCCAGCAGCTTCTTGTTTGGTGACGGAGCTTTCTTT
14 | few | TRBJ2-3 | . | TRBV5-1 | CASSSSSGADTQYF | TGCGCCAGCAGCAGCTCTTCTGGAGCAGATACGCAGTATTTT
15 | . | TRBJ1-6 | TRBD1 | TRBV5-1 | CASSIQGAINSPLHF | TGCGCCAGCAGCATCCAGGGGGCGATCAATTCACCCCTCCACTTT
14 | . | TRBJ2-7 | . | TRBV20-1 | CSASGPRSSYEQYF | TGCAGTGCTTCTGGACCGAGGAGCTCCTACGAGCAGTACTTC
15 | few | TRBJ2-2 | . | TRBV20-1 | CSARDGGRNTGELFF | TGCAGTGCTAGAGACGGGGGCCGGAACACCGGGGAGCTGTTTTTT
17 | . | TRBJ2-1 | . | TRBV15 | CATSRDFLFSSYNEQFF | TGTGCCACCAGCAGAGACTTCCTTTTTAGCTCCTACAATGAGCAGTTCTTC
18 | . | TRBJ1-6 | . | TRBV4-2 | CASSQGGDESSYNSPLHF | TGTGCCAGCAGCCAAGGGGGGGACGAAAGCTCCTATAATTCACCCCTCCACTTT
10 | few | TRBJ1-2 | . | TRBV29-1 | CSVLTDGYTF | TGCAGCGTGCTAACTGATGGCTACACCTTC
16 | few | TRBJ1-1 | . | TRBV10-2 | CASSESNKAEGTEAFF | TGCGCCAGCAGTGAGTCGAATAAAGCAGAGGGTACTGAAGCTTTCTTT
12 | . | TRBJ1-3 | . | TRBV29-1 | CSVVVSGNTIYF | TGCAGCGTTGTTGTCTCTGGAAACACCATATATTTT
14 | few | TRBJ2-7 | TRBD1 | TRBV25-1 | CASRRTGVFLEQYF | TGTGCCAGCAGAAGGACAGGGGTGTTTCTCGAGCAGTACTTC
14 | once | TRBJ2-1 | TRBD2 | TRBV7-6 | CASSPPGLDIEQFF | TGTGCCAGCAGCCCCCCGGGACTAGATATTGAGCAGTTCTTC
13 | many | TRBJ1-1 | TRBD1 | TRBV11-2 | CASSPQGGTEAFF | TGTGCCAGCAGCCCCCAGGGGGGCACTGAAGCTTTCTTT
16 | . | TRBJ1-1 | TRBD1 | TRBV5-1 | CASSLWGQGMNTEAFF | TGCGCCAGCAGCTTGTGGGGACAGGGTATGAACACTGAAGCTTTCTTT
14 | . | TRBJ2-7 | TRBD1 | TRBV5-1 | CASSPQTGSEEQYF | TGCGCCAGCAGCCCCCAGACAGGGTCGGAAGAGCAGTACTTC
15 | few | TRBJ2-1 | TRBD2 | TRBV29-1 | CSVESRTSGSYEQFF | TGCAGCGTCGAGTCTCGGACTAGCGGGAGCTATGAGCAGTTCTTC
13 | many | TRBJ2-5 | . | TRBV12-3/TRBV12-4 | CASSFRLQETQYF | TGTGCCAGCAGTTTCCGGCTGCAAGAGACCCAGTACTTC
16 | . | TRBJ2-1 | . | TRBV18 | CASSPPPERSYNEQFF | TGTGCCAGCTCACCACCGCCAGAGCGCTCCTACAATGAGCAGTTCTTC
13 | many | TRBJ1-1 | . | TRBV2 | CASVEEAADVAFF | TGTGCCAGCGTGGAGGAGGCCGCCGATGTCGCTTTCTTT
14 | . | TRBJ2-3 | . | TRBV12-3/TRBV12-4 | CASSFQRWGDTQYF | TGTGCCAGCAGTTTTCAGAGGTGGGGAGATACGCAGTATTTT
13 | . | TRBJ1-3 | . | TRBV29-1 | CSVSQGTGNTIYF | TGCAGCGTGTCCCAGGGGACTGGAAACACCATATATTTT
15 | . | TRBJ2-1 | TRBD2 | TRBV7-2 | CASSLLAGGPNEQFF | TGTGCCAGCAGCTTGCTAGCGGGAGGGCCGAATGAGCAGTTCTTC
15 | many | TRBJ1-2 | TRBD1 | TRBV10-3 | CAISAQVTGDYGYTF | TGTGCCATCAGTGCCCAGGTCACAGGGGACTATGGCTACACCTTC
13 | many | TRBJ1-1 | . | TRBV7-2 | CASSLDRYTEAFF | TGTGCCAGCAGCTTAGACAGATACACTGAAGCTTTCTTT
14 | . | TRBJ2-7 | TRBD1 | TRBV29-1 | CSVYTGTGVYEQYF | TGCAGCGTGTATACCGGGACAGGGGTGTACGAGCAGTACTTC
12 | few | TRBJ2-7 | . | TRBV10-3 | CAILGNSYEQYF | TGTGCCATCCTCGGGAATTCCTACGAGCAGTACTTC
14 | few | TRBJ1-1 | . | TRBV7-9 | CASSLDIWDTEAFF | TGTGCCAGCAGCTTAGATATTTGGGACACTGAAGCTTTCTTT
15 | . | TRBJ1-1 | . | TRBV27 | CASSIGSGLNTEAFF | TGTGCCAGCAGTATCGGCTCGGGTTTGAACACTGAAGCTTTCTTT
13 | few | TRBJ1-1 | . | TRBV24-1 | CATRGTEGTEAFF | TGTGCCACCAGAGGGACGGAGGGCACTGAAGCTTTCTTT
18 | few | TRBJ2-3 | TRBD2 | TRBV12-3/TRBV12-4 | CASSLPLAGGPQGDTQYF | TGTGCCAGCAGTTTGCCTCTAGCGGGAGGGCCTCAGGGAGATACGCAGTATTTT
15 | once | TRBJ1-1 | TRBD1 | TRBV3-1 | CASSHAGQGETEAFF | TGTGCCAGCAGCCATGCGGGACAGGGTGAGACTGAAGCTTTCTTT
16 | . | TRBJ2-3 | TRBD2 | TRBV5-1 | CASSLIAGQATDTQYF | TGCGCCAGCAGCTTGATAGCGGGGCAAGCCACAGATACGCAGTATTTT
13 | few | TRBJ2-7 | . | TRBV20-1 | CSVRGSANYEQYF | TGCAGTGTTCGGGGTTCCGCAAACTACGAGCAGTACTTC
13 | . | TRBJ2-1 | . | TRBV10-3 | CAISEPENNEQFF | TGTGCCATCAGTGAGCCAGAAAACAATGAGCAGTTCTTC
13 | . | TRBJ2-7 | . | TRBV12-3/TRBV12-4 | CASSWLDNYEQYF | TGTGCCAGCAGTTGGTTGGACAATTACGAGCAGTACTTC